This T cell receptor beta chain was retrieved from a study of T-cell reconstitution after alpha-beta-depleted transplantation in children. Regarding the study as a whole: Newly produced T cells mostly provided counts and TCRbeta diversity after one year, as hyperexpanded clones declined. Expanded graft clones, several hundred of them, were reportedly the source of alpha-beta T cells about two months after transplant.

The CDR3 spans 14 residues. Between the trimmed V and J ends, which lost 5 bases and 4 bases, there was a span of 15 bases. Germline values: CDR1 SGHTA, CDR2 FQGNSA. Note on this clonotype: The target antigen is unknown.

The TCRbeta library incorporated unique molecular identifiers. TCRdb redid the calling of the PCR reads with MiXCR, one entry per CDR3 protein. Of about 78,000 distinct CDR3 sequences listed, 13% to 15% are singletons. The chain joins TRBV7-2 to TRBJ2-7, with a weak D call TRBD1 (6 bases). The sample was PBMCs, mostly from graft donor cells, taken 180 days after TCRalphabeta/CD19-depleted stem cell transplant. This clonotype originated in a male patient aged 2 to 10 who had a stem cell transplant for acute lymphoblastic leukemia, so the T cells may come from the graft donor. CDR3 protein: CASSLQRGSYEQYF. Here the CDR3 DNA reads TGTGCCAGCAGCCTTCAAAGGGGGTCGTACGAGCAGTACTTC. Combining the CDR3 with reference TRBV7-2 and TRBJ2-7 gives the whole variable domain GAGVSQSPSNKVTEKGKDVELRCDPISGHTALYWYRQSLGQGLEFLIYFQGNSAPDKSGLPSDRFSAERTGGSVSTLTIQRTQQEDSAVYLCASSLQRGSYEQYFGPGTRLTVT.